This T cell receptor (beta chain) was documented in a study of graft-versus-host responses after intestinal transplantation. Study details: Recipients had multivisceral, liver-intestinal, or isolated intestinal transplants. The recipients all started with anti-thymocyte globulin induction and then took tacrolimus and steroids for 3 to 4 years.

Repertoires were generated with immunoSEQ multiplex PCR, while TCRdb's copy carries only in-frame clones and drops some. The table lists around 90,000 clones, 92% of them singletons. Findings and caveats of the study: Some GvH clones were seen earlier in gut or blood, suggesting intestinal origin.

With respect to this clone: What it binds is unknown.

The source was unstimulated CD8+ T cells sorted from spleen or lymph node cells, collected before transplant. This TCR came from a human donor who was the organ donor for an intestinal transplant.

CDR3 in amino acids: CASSPLNTGTGELFF. CDR3 coding DNA: TGTGCCAGCAGCCCCCTAAACACGGGAACCGGGGAGCTGTTTTTT. This chain links TRBV9 with TRBJ2-2; tentatively, D is TRBD2 (5 bases). CDR1 is SGDLS, CDR2 YYNGEE, per germline. The CDR3 totals 15 residues. Trimming shortened V by 4 bases and J by 5 bases, and 15 bases separated the two germline ends.